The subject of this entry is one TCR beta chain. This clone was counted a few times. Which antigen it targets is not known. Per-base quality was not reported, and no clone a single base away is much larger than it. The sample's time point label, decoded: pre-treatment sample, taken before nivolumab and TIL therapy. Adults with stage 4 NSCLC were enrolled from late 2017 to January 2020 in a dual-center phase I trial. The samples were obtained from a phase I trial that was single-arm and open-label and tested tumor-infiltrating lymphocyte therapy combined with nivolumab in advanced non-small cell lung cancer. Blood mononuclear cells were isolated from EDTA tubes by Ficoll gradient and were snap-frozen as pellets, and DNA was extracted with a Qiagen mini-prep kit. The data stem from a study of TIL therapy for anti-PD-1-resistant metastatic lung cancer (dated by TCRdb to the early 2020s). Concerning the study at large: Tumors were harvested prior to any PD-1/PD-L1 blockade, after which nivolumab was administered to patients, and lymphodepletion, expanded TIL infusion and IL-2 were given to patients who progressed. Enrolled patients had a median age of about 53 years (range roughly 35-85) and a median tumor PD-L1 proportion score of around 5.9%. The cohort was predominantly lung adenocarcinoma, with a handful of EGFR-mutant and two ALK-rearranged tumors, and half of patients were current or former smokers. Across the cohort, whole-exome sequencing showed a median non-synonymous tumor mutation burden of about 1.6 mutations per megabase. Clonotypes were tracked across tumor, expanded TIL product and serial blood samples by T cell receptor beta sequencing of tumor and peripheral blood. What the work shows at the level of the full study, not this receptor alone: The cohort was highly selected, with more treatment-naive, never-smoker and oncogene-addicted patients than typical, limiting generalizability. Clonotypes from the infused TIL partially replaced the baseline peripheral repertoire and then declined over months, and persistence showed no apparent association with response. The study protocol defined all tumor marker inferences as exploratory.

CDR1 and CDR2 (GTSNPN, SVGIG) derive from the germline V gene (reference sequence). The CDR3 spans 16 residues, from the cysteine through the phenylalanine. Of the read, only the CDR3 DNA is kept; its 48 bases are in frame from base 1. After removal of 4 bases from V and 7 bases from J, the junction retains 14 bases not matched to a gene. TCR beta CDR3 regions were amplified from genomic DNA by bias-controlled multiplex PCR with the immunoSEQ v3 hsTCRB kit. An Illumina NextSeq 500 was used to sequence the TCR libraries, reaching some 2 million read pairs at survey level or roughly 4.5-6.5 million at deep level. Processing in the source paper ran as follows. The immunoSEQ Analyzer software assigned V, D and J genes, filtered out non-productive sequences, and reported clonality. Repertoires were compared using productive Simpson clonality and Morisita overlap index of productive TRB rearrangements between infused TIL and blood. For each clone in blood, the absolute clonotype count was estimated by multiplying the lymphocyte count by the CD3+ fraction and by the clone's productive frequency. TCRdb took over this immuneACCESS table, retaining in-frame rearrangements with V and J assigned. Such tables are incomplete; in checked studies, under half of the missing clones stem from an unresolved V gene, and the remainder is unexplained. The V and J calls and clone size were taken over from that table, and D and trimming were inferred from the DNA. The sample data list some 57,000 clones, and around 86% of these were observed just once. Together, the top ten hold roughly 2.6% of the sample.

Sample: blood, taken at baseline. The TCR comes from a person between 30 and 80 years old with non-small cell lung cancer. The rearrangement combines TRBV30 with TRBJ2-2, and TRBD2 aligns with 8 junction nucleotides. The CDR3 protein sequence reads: CAWNTVGGLAGGELFF. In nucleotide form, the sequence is TGTGCCTGGAATACGGTGGGCGGACTAGCCGGCGGGGAGCTGTTTTTT.